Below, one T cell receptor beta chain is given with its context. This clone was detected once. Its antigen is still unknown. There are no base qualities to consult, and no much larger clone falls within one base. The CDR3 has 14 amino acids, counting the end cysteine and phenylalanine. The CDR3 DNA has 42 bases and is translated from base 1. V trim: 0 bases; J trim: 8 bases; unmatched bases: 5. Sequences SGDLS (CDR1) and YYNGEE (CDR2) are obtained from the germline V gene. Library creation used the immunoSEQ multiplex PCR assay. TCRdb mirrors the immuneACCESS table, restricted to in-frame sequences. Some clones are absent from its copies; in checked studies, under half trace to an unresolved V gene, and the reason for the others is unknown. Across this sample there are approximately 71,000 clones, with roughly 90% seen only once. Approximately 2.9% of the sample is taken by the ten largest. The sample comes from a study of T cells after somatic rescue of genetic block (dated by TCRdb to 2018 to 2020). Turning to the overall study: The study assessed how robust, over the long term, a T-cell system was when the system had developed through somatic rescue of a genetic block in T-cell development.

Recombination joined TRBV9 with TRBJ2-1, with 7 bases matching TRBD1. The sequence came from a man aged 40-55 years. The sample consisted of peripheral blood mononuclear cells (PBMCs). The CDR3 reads CASSVGDRLDEQFF. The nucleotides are TGTGCCAGCAGCGTAGGGGACAGATTGGATGAGCAGTTCTTC. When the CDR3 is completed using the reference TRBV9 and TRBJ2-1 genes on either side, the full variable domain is DSGVTQTPKHLITATGQRVTLRCSPRSGDLSVYWYQQSLDQGLQFLIQYYNGEERAKGNILERFSAQQFPDLHSELNLSSLELGDSALYFCASSVGDRLDEQFFGPGTRLTVL.